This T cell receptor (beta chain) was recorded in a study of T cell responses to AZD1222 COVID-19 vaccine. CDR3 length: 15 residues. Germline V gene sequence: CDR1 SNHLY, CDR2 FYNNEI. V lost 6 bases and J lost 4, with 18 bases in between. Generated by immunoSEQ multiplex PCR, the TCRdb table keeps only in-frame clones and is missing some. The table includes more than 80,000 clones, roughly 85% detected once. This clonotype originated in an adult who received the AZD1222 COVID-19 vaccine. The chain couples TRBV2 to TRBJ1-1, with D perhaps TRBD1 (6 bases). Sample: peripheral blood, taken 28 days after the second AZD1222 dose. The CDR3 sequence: CASRRARGVGTEAFF. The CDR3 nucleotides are TGTGCCAGCAGACGGGCCAGGGGAGTTGGCACTGAAGCTTTCTTT.